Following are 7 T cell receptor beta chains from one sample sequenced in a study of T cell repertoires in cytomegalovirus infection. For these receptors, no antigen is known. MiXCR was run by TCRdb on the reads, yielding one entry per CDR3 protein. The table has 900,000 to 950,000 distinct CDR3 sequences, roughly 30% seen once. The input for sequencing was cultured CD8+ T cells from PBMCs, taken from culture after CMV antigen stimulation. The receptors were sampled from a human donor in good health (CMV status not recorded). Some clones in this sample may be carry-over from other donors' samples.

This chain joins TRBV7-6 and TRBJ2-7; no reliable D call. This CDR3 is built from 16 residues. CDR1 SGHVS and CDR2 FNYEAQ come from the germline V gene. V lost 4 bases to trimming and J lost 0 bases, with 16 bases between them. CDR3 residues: CASSCPRNPSSYEQYV. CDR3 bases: TGTGCCAGCAGCTGCCCCAGGAATCCGAGCTCCTACGAGCAGTACGTC.

The CDR3 region has the DNA TGTGCCAGTAGTGGCGGCCTAGCGGGCCACTACGAGCAGTACTTC. This translates into CASSGGLAGHYEQYF. The chain links TRBV19 to TRBJ2-7; TRBD2 matches at 8 bases. CDR1 and CDR2 (germline): LNHDA, SQIVND (reference sequence). CDR3 length: 15 amino acids. The ends lost 5 bases at V and 3 bases at J; junction bases unmatched: 9. Filled out from reference TRBV19 and TRBJ2-7, the complete variable domain reads DGGITQSPKYLFRKEGQNVTLSCEQNLNHDAMYWYRQDPGQGLRLIYYSQIVNDFQKGDIAEGYSVSREKKESFPLTVTSAQKNPTAFYLCASSGGLAGHYEQYFGPGTRLTVT.

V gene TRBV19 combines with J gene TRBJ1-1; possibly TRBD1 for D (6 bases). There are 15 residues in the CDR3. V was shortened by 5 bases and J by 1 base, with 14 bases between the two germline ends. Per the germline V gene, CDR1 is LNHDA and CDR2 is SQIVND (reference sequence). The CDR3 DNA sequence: TGTGCCAGTAGTTGGACGACAGGCGCGAACACTGAAGCTTTCTTT. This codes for CASSWTTGANTEAFF. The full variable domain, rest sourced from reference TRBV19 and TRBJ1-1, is DGGITQSPKYLFRKEGQNVTLSCEQNLNHDAMYWYRQDPGQGLRLIYYSQIVNDFQKGDIAEGYSVSREKKESFPLTVTSAQKNPTAFYLCASSWTTGANTEAFFGQGTRLTVV.

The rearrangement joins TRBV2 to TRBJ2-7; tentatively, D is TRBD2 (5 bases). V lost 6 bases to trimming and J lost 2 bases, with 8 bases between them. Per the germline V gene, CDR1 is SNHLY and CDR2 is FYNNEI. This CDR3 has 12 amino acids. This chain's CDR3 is CASRGSAYEQYV. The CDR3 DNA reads TGTGCCAGCAGGGGGAGCGCCTACGAGCAGTACGTC.

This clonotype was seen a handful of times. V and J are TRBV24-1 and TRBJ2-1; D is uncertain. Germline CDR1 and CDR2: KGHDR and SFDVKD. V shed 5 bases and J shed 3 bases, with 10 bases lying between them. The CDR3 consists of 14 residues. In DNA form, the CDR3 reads TGTGCCACCAGTGGGGCAGGCTACTACAATGAGCAGTTCTTC. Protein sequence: CATSGAGYYNEQFF.

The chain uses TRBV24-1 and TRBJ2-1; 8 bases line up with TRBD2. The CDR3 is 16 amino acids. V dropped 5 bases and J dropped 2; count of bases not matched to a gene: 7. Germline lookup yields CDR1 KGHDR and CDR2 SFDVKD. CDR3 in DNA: TGTGCCACCAGTGCCGCCGGGACTAGTCCCTACAATGAGCAGTTCTTC. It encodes CATSAAGTSPYNEQFF.

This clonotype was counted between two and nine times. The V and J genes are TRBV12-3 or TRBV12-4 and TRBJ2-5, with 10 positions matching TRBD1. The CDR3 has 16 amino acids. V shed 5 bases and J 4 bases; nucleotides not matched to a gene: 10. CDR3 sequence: CASSMIRQGARETQYF. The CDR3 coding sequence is TGTGCCAGCAGTATGATTCGACAGGGGGCTCGAGAGACCCAGTACTTC.